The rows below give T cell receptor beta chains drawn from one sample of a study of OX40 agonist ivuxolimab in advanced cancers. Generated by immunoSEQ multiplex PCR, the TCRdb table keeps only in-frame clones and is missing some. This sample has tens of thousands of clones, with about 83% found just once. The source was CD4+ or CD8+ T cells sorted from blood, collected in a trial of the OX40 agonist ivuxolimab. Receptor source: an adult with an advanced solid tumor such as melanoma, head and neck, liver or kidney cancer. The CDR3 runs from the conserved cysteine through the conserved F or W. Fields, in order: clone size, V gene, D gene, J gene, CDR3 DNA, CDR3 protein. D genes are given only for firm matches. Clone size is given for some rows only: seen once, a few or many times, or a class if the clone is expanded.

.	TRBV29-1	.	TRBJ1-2	TGCAGCGTTGGAAGGGACCTGGGGGGCTACACCTTC	CSVGRDLGGYTF
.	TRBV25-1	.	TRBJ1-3	TGTGCCTGCGCAACGGCTGGAAACACCATATATTTT	CACATAGNTIYF
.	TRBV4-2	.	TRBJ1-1	TGTGCCAGCAGCCTGCGAGGGGATCTCACTGAAGCTTTCTTT	CASSLRGDLTEAFF
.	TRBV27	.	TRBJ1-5	TGTGCCAGCAGTTCGCAACATGTATGGGGGATGAGTATAAATCAGCCCCAGCATTTT	CASSSQHVWGMSINQPQHF
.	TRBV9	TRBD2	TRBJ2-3	TGTGCCAGCAGTCCCGGGACTAGCGGGTGGGCAGATACGCAGTATTTT	CASSPGTSGWADTQYF
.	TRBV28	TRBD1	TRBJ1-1	TGTGCCAGCACTTATTCTACAGGGGGAATGAACACTGAAGCTTTCTTT	CASTYSTGGMNTEAFF
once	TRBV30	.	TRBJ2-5	TGTGCCTGGAGTCAGGGTCAAGAGACCCAGTACTTC	CAWSQGQETQYF
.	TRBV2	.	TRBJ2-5	TGTGCCAGCAGTGATAAGTTGGCGACTCAAGAGACCCAGTACTTC	CASSDKLATQETQYF
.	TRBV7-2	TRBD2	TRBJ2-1	TGTGCCAGCAGCCCCACTAGCGGGAGCTTTAATGAGCAGTTCTTC	CASSPTSGSFNEQFF
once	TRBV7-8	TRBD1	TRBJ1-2	TGTGCCAGCAGCTTAGAAGACAGGGGGAACTATGGCTACACCTTC	CASSLEDRGNYGYTF
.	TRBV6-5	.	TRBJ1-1	TGTGCCAGCACCAGACAGAGAGGCGCTGAAGCTTTCTTT	CASTRQRGAEAFF
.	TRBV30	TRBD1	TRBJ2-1	TGTGCCATGGACAGGGGGCTATTTGCCCTTAGGGGCAATGAGCAGTTCTTC	CAMDRGLFALRGNEQFF
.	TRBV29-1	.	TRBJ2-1	TGCAGCGTTGAAATTGGAAGACTGGAACTTCAGTTCTTC	CSVEIGRLELQFF
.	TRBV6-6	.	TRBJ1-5	TGTGCCAGCAGTTCTACGACAGGTAATCAGCCCCAGCATTTT	CASSSTTGNQPQHF
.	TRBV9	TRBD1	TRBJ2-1	TGTGCCAGCAGCGTAGTTCCTGGGACAGGGAGTATCAATGAGCAGTTCTTC	CASSVVPGTGSINEQFF
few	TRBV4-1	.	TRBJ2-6	TGCGCCAGCAGCCAAGGCCTAACTGGGGCCAACGTCCTGACTTTC	CASSQGLTGANVLTF
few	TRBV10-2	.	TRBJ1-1	TGCGCCAGCAGTGATGGAGGCACTGAAGCTTTCTTT	CASSDGGTEAFF
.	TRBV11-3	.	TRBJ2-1	TGTGCCAGCAGCTTAGGGGGGTTAGGCGGAGGCTCCTACAATGAGCAGTTCTTC	CASSLGGLGGGSYNEQFF
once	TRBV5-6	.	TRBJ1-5	TGTGCCAGCAGCTTGGGCTACGGTGTTAGCAATCAGCCCCAGCATTTT	CASSLGYGVSNQPQHF
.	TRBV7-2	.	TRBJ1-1	TGTGCCAGCAGTCTTACTGCTCAGGGGCGAGGGGCTGAAGCTTTCTTT	CASSLTAQGRGAEAFF
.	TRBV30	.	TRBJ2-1	TGTGCCTGGTCCAGGGCCCGGGAGTTCAACAATGAGCAGTTCTTC	CAWSRAREFNNEQFF
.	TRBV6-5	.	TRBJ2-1	TGTGCCAGCAGTTACTCGGGGGCCCGGGAGCAGTTCTTC	CASSYSGAREQFF
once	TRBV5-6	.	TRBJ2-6	TGTGCCAGCAGCTTATTACCAACTGGGGCCAACGTCCTGACTTTC	CASSLLPTGANVLTF
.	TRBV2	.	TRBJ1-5	TGTGCCAGCAGTGAAAAAGGGGGGGGCAATCAGCCCCAGCATTTT	CASSEKGGGNQPQHF
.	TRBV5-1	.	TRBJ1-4	TGCGCCAGCAGCATAACAACAGGGTATACTAATGAAAAACTGTTTTTT	CASSITTGYTNEKLFF
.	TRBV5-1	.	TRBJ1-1	TGCGCCAGCAGCTTGGCAGGGAACACTGAAGCTTTCTTT	CASSLAGNTEAFF
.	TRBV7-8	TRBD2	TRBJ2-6	TGTGCCAGCAGCTGGCGGGGGGGTACTAATGGGGCCAACGTCCTGACTTTC	CASSWRGGTNGANVLTF
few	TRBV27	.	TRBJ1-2	TGTGCCAGCAGTCCGTACAGCACAGGGTGGCGGGACTATGGCTACACCTTC	CASSPYSTGWRDYGYTF
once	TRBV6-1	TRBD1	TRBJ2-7	TGTGCCAGCAGTGGGGACAGGGTTTCCCACGAGCAGTACTTC	CASSGDRVSHEQYF
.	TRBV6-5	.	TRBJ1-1	TGTGCCAGCAGTCTAGGTATGAACACTGAAGCTTTCTTT	CASSLGMNTEAFF
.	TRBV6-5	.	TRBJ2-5	TGTGCCAGCAAGGGCGCCGGGGGGCGGGAGACCCAGTACTTC	CASKGAGGRETQYF
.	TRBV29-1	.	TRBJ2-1	TGCAGCGTTGACCCCGAAGAGGGGCCTAAGCAGTTCTTC	CSVDPEEGPKQFF
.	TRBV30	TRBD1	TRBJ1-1	TGTGCCTGGTCGACAGGGTGGACTGAAGCTTTCTTT	CAWSTGWTEAFF
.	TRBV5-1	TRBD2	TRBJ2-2	TGCGCCAGCAGCCGGAGCGGGAGTGGCACCGGGGAGCTGTTTTTT	CASSRSGSGTGELFF
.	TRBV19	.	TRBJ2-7	TGTGCCAGTAGTAGTCGAGCTCCTCCCTACGAGCAGTACTTC	CASSSRAPPYEQYF
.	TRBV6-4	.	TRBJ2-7	TGTGCCAGCACCCCGGACCCCTACGAGCAGTACTTC	CASTPDPYEQYF
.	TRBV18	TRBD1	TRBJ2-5	TGTGCCAGCTCACCTCAGGGGGCAGAGACCCAGTACTTC	CASSPQGAETQYF
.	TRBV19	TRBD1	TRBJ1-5	TGTGCCAGTATTGGACAGGGGAGGATGCAGCCCCAGCATTTT	CASIGQGRMQPQHF
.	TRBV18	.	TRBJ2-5	TGTGCCAGCTCAGAACAAAACCGAGAGACCCAGTACTTC	CASSEQNRETQYF
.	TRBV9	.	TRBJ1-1	TGTGCCAGCAGCGTAGTCACAAGTGCAAACACTGAAGCTTTCTTT	CASSVVTSANTEAFF
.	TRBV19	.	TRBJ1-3	TGTGCCAGTAGTATGAGGGGTCCTACTACCTCTGGAAACACCATATATTTT	CASSMRGPTTSGNTIYF
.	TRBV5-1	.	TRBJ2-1	TGCGCCAGCAGCCTCGACAGATACAATGAGCAGTTCTTC	CASSLDRYNEQFF
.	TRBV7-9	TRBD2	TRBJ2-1	TGTGCCAGCAGCTTTAGCGGGACCTTCGAGCAGTTCTTC	CASSFSGTFEQFF
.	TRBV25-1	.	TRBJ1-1	TGTGCCACCACCGCAATGACAGAGATGAACACTGAAGCTTTCTTT	CATTAMTEMNTEAFF
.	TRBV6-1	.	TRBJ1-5	TGTGCCAGCAGCGCCCAGGACACGCAGCCCCAGCATTTT	CASSAQDTQPQHF
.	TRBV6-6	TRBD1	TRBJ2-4	TGTGCCGCAACACGAGGACAGGGTGACATTCAGTACTTC	CAATRGQGDIQYF
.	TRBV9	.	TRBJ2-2	TGTGCCAGCAGCGTAGGAGGGCTCGGGGAGCTGTTTTTT	CASSVGGLGELFF
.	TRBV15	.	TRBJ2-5	TGTGCCACCAGCCCCCTAACTTCGGGGGAGACCCAGTACTTC	CATSPLTSGETQYF
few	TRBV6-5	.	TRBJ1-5	TGTGCCAGCAGTGAATTTAGCAATCAGCCCCAGCATTTT	CASSEFSNQPQHF
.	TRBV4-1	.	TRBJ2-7	TGCGCCAGCAGCCAGCCGACGCAAAGAGCTACTCTACGGGGGCAGTACTTC	CASSQPTQRATLRGQYF
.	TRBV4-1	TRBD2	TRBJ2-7	TGCGCCAGCAGCCAAGGGGAAACGGGAGGTTCCTACGAGCAGTACTTC	CASSQGETGGSYEQYF
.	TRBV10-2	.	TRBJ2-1	TGCGCCAGCAGGGCGGGCCCCCAATACAATGAGCAGTTCTTC	CASRAGPQYNEQFF
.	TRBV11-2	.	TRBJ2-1	TGTGCCAGCAGCCCCCGACGGTACAATGAGCAGTTCTTC	CASSPRRYNEQFF
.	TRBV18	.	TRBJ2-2	TGTGCCAGCTCACCTATCGGGCCCCCGGACGTCGGGGAGCTGTTTTTT	CASSPIGPPDVGELFF
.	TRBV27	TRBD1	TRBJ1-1	TGTGCCAGCAGACGCCGTCGACAGGGAGTAGCCACTGAAGCTTTCTTT	CASRRRRQGVATEAFF
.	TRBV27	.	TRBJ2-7	TGTGCCAGCAGTCCCCGGGGGCGGGAGAGCTACGAGCAGTACTTC	CASSPRGRESYEQYF
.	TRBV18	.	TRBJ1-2	TGTGCCAGCTCACCTCAAACAGGTCTCTATGGCTACACCTTC	CASSPQTGLYGYTF